The 27 T cell receptor beta chains in this list originate from one sample, sequenced in a study of blood T cell repertoires in COVID-19. The repertoire was sequenced with immunoSEQ multiplex PCR; TCRdb's copy has only in-frame clones and lacks some. Found here are over 150,000 clones, roughly nine tenths of them singletons; the top ten hold roughly 0.56%. Sequenced material: peripheral blood. These TCRs come from a man aged 50 or older with acute or convalescent COVID-19.

This rearrangement joins TRBV5-1 to TRBJ2-2, with TRBD1 matching over 7 bases. Germline V gene data show CDR1 as SGHRS and CDR2 as YFSETQ. The CDR3 covers 14 residues. Trimming at V came to 6 bases and at J to 5 bases, leaving 7 bases not matched to a gene. The CDR3 region is CASMLGGVTGELFF. CDR3 in DNA: TGCGCCAGCATGTTAGGGGGCGTAACCGGGGAGCTGTTTTTT.

The chain carries TRBV2 and TRBJ1-2, with 8 bases identical to TRBD1. The CDR3 is 14 residues long. V lost 9 bases, J lost 4 bases, and 10 bases stayed unmatched. Germline values: CDR1 SNHLY, CDR2 FYNNEI. The CDR3 bases are TGTGCCAGTATGGGCCAGGGGGCTACCTATGGCTACACCTTC. This gives the protein CASMGQGATYGYTF. The complete variable domain, with remaining parts taken from reference TRBV2 and TRBJ1-2, reads EPEVTQTPSHQVTQMGQEVILRCVPISNHLYFYWYRQILGQKVEFLVSFYNNEISEKSEIFDDQFSVERPDGSNFTLKIRSTKLEDSAMYFCASMGQGATYGYTFGSGTRLTVV.

The chain carries TRBV7-9 and TRBJ1-4, with D possibly matching TRBD1 (5 bases). CDR3 size: 13 residues. V lost 5 bases and J 8 bases, leaving 12 bases between the germline ends. Per germline, CDR1 SEHNR and CDR2 FQNEAQ (reference sequence). The CDR3, as DNA: TGTGCCAGCAGCCTCGACTCAGGGGAAAAACTGTTTTTT. Translation: CASSLDSGEKLFF.

In its sample, this clone was seen a few times. J is TRBJ2-7 and V is TRBV15, with 7 bases identical to TRBD2. The germline V gene has CDR1 LNHNV and CDR2 YYDKDF (reference sequence). V shed 3 bases and J 4 bases; nucleotides not matched to a gene: 12. The CDR3 covers 16 residues. The CDR3 spells CATSRAGGGTTYEQYF. The CDR3 region has the DNA TGTGCCACCAGCAGGGCCGGAGGAGGGACTACATACGAGCAGTACTTC. Full variable domain (outside the CDR3, taken from reference TRBV15 and TRBJ2-7): DAMVIQNPRYQVTQFGKPVTLSCSQTLNHNVMYWYQQKSSQAPKLLFHYYDKDFNNEADTPDNFQSRRPNTSFCFLDIRSPGLGDTAMYLCATSRAGGGTTYEQYFGPGTRLTVT.

The V and J genes are TRBV9 and TRBJ1-1, with D unclear. CDR3 size: 13 residues. CDR1 and CDR2 from the germline V gene are SGDLS and YYNGEE. The V end lost 3 bases, the J end lost 1 base, and 7 bases lay between the germline ends. The CDR3 protein is CASSGEGNTEAFF. The DNA of the CDR3 is TGTGCCAGCAGCGGGGAGGGGAACACTGAAGCTTTCTTT.

The gene calls are TRBV19 and TRBJ1-4; 7 bases match TRBD1. This CDR3 has 15 residues. CDR1 is LNHDA, CDR2 SQIVND, per germline (reference sequence). Germline trimming cut 5 bases from V and 6 bases from J; bases unmatched to any gene: 9. CDR3 in DNA: TGTGCCAGTAGTCGCAGACAGGGAGGAGATGAAAAACTGTTTTTT. Amino acids: CASSRRQGGDEKLFF.

The CDR3 bases are TGTGCCAGCTCACCACTTGGGACCCAGGGGAAAACTGAAGCTTTCTTT. It is translated as CASSPLGTQGKTEAFF. The chain joins TRBV18 to TRBJ1-1; possible D gene TRBD1, 6 bases. CDR1 is KGHSH, CDR2 LQKENI, per germline. This CDR3 is built from 16 residues. The ends were cut back, 1 base at V and 5 bases at J, with 17 bases in the middle.

The chain joins TRBV19 to TRBJ2-4; D call uncertain. Trimming pared 1 base from V and 5 bases from J, leaving 6 bases between. CDR3 size: 13 residues. The V gene's germline CDR1 is LNHDA and CDR2 SQIVND (reference sequence). As DNA, the CDR3 is TGTGCCAGTAGTATAGTAGTCCAAAACATTCAGTACTTC. This gives the protein CASSIVVQNIQYF.

This chain connects TRBV7-8 to TRBJ2-7; 10 nucleotides align to TRBD1. After removal of 4 bases from V and 7 bases from J, the junction contained 7 bases not matched to a gene. This CDR3 contains 14 residues. Germline V gene lookup returns CDR1 SGHVS and CDR2 FQNEAQ. In DNA, the CDR3 is TGTGCCAGCAGCTACGGGACAGGGGCCGGGGAGCAGTACTTC. Its translation is CASSYGTGAGEQYF. The complete variable domain, with remaining parts taken from reference TRBV7-8 and TRBJ2-7, reads GAGVSQSPRYKVAKRGQDVALRCDPISGHVSLFWYQQALGQGPEFLTYFQNEAQLDKSGLPSDRFFAERPEGSVSTLKIQRTQQEDSAVYLCASSYGTGAGEQYFGPGTRLTVT.

The chain carries TRBV27 and TRBJ1-1; 9 positions match TRBD1. CDR1 and CDR2 (germline): MNHEY, SMNVEV (reference sequence). This CDR3 contains 14 residues. The V gene end was trimmed by 6 bases and the J gene end by 1 base; junction bases not matched to a gene: 3. The CDR3 DNA follows: TGTGCCAGCAGCTGGACAGGGGAGAACACTGAAGCTTTCTTT. As protein: CASSWTGENTEAFF.

V usage is TRBV7-2 and J usage is TRBJ1-4; D is unclear. This CDR3 is 17 amino acids long. The V end was cut by 2 bases, the J end by 0 bases, with 13 bases between. Germline lookup yields CDR1 SGHTA and CDR2 FQGNSA. The CDR3 DNA is TGTGCCAGCAGCTTACGCGGAGCTTCTGCAACTAATGAAAAACTGTTTTTT. Translating gives CASSLRGASATNEKLFF.

This clone was found once. V usage is TRBV29-1 and J usage is TRBJ2-7, with TRBD1 as a possible D gene (5 bases). Germline V gives CDR1 SQVTM, CDR2 ANQGSEA. V was trimmed by 6 bases and J by 0 bases, leaving 12 bases between them. This CDR3 region has 13 residues. The CDR3 region is CSVFGHPSYEQYF. CDR3 sequence (DNA): TGCAGCGTGTTTGGACATCCCTCCTACGAGCAGTACTTC.

This clone was detected only a few times. This chain links TRBV7-9 with TRBJ2-2; 8 bases line up with TRBD2. With 5 bases clipped from V and 6 bases from J, the junction kept 5 bases outside the gene matches. The germline V gene has CDR1 SEHNR and CDR2 FQNEAQ (reference sequence). The CDR3 loop spans 14 amino acids. The CDR3 nucleotides are TGTGCCAGCAGCCCCTTAGCGGGGTCCGGGGAGCTGTTTTTT. Amino acids: CASSPLAGSGELFF.

Only a few counts were recorded for this clone. The V and J genes are TRBV28 and TRBJ1-3; D is perhaps TRBD1 (6 bases). This CDR3 contains 14 residues. Trimming cost V 5 bases and J 2 bases, with 10 bases left between them. Germline assignment: CDR1 MDHEN and CDR2 SYDVKM. CDR3 residues: CASSVGGTGNTIYF. As DNA, the CDR3 is TGTGCCAGCAGTGTAGGGGGTACTGGAAACACCATATATTTT.

In its sample, this clone was seen once. The genes are TRBV4-2 and TRBJ1-1, with 7 positions matching TRBD1. The CDR3 covers 16 residues. V dropped 1 base and J dropped 11; count of bases not matched to a gene: 16. Germline V gene sequence: CDR1 LGHNA, CDR2 YNFKEQ. In DNA, the CDR3 is TGTGCCAGCAGCCAAGTCCTTGGTGGACAGGTCGCCGGGGCTTTCTTT. As protein: CASSQVLGGQVAGAFF.

V and J are TRBV29-1 and TRBJ2-1; 9 bases map to TRBD1. J lost 5 bases, V lost 3 bases, and 5 bases had no gene match. Germline lookup yields CDR1 SQVTM and CDR2 ANQGSEA. The CDR3 has 14 amino acids. The CDR3 sequence: CSVEDRGRDNEQFF. The CDR3, as DNA: TGCAGCGTTGAGGACAGGGGACGGGACAATGAGCAGTTCTTC.

The chain carries TRBV5-5 and TRBJ2-2, with 11 bases that match TRBD1. The CDR3 contains 16 residues. V lost 4 bases to trimming and J lost 6 bases; unmatched junction nucleotides: 8. CDR1 is SGHKS and CDR2 is YYEKEE in the germline V gene (reference sequence). CDR3 sequence (DNA): TGTGCCAGCAGCGCGCTGGGACAGGGGGTTTCCGGGGAGCTGTTTTTT. This codes for CASSALGQGVSGELFF.

This chain's CDR3 is CASSVGLGVAGGNTGELFF. Here the CDR3 DNA reads TGTGCCAGCAGCGTAGGGTTGGGCGTTGCGGGAGGTAACACCGGGGAGCTGTTTTTT. This chain connects TRBV9 to TRBJ2-2, with TRBD2 matching over 8 bases. The CDR3 extends over 19 amino acids. CDR1 is SGDLS, CDR2 YYNGEE, per germline. J lost 2 bases, V lost 0 bases, and 12 bases had no gene match.

The chain employs TRBV27 and TRBJ1-2; D is possibly TRBD1 (6 bases). CDR3 length equals 14 residues. CDR1 is MNHEY, CDR2 SMNVEV, per germline (reference sequence). The germline V and J ends were trimmed by 5 bases and 4 bases, with 14 bases remaining between them. The CDR3 region has the DNA TGTGCCAGCAGTCCCGACAGGACTGCCTATGGCTACACCTTC. Residues: CASSPDRTAYGYTF.

The V gene is TRBV4-2, the J gene TRBJ2-5; tentative D call: TRBD2 (6 bases). There are 12 residues in the CDR3. Trimming removed 4 bases from V and 5 bases from J, with 8 bases in between. Germline V CDR1 and CDR2: LGHNA, YNFKEQ. The CDR3: CASSRGEETQYF. CDR3 bases: TGTGCCAGCAGCCGGGGGGAGGAGACCCAGTACTTC.

This chain joins TRBV11-2 and TRBJ1-1, with 7 bases fitting TRBD1. Germline CDR1 reads SGHAT; CDR2 reads FQNNGV. V shed 5 bases, J shed 0 bases, and the junction held 6 bases outside the gene matches. The CDR3 is 15 residues long. The chain's CDR3 is CASSPGQFMNTEAFF. The CDR3 DNA sequence: TGTGCCAGCAGCCCGGGACAGTTCATGAACACTGAAGCTTTCTTT.

This sequence joins TRBV9 and TRBJ2-1; 7 bases align to TRBD2. Germline assignment: CDR1 SGDLS and CDR2 YYNGEE. CDR3 length equals 15 residues. Trimming cost V 0 bases and J 7 bases; bases outside gene matches: 7. CDR3 residues: CASSVGGSGSNEQFF. The CDR3 DNA is TGTGCCAGCAGCGTAGGAGGTAGCGGGTCAAATGAGCAGTTCTTC.

The chain joins TRBV7-2 to TRBJ1-5; maybe TRBD1 (5 bases). Trimming cost V 5 bases and J 4 bases, with 9 bases left between them. This CDR3 has 13 amino acids. Per the germline V gene, CDR1 is SGHTA and CDR2 is FQGNSA. The CDR3 spells CASSLRGNQPQHF. The CDR3 DNA is TGTGCCAGCAGCCTAAGGGGTAATCAGCCCCAGCATTTT. The full variable domain, completed using reference TRBV7-2 and TRBJ1-5, is GAGVSQSPSNKVTEKGKDVELRCDPISGHTALYWYRQSLGQGLEFLIYFQGNSAPDKSGLPSDRFSAERTGGSVSTLTIQRTQQEDSAVYLCASSLRGNQPQHFGDGTRLSIL.

This sequence joins TRBV7-8 and TRBJ1-1, with 8 positions matching TRBD1. Germline V gene data show CDR1 as SGHVS and CDR2 as FQNEAQ. V trimming: 3 bases; J trimming: 2 bases; junction bases outside the gene matches: 2. There are 14 residues in the CDR3. The chain's CDR3 is CASSLGQANTEAFF. The CDR3 DNA reads as TGTGCCAGCAGCTTGGGACAGGCCAACACTGAAGCTTTCTTT.

Only a few counts were recorded for this clone. The rearrangement joins TRBV6-5 to TRBJ2-3, with TRBD2 matching 10 bases. The CDR3 is 16 residues long. CDR1 MNHEY and CDR2 SVGAGI come from the germline V gene. The trim removed 0 bases at V and 1 base at J, leaving 1 base unmatched. CDR3: CASSYSLAGGTDTQYF. In nucleotides, the CDR3 is TGTGCCAGCAGTTACTCCCTAGCGGGGGGCACAGATACGCAGTATTTT.

The V gene is TRBV4-2, the J gene TRBJ2-1, with 7 positions matching TRBD2. The junction had 6 bases not matched to a gene; V was cut back by 1 base and J by 0 bases. This CDR3 comprises 17 residues. Germline assignment: CDR1 LGHNA and CDR2 YNFKEQ. In DNA form, the CDR3 reads TGTGCCAGCAGCCAAGTTGGTAGCGGGCGCTCCTACAATGAGCAGTTCTTC. It is translated as CASSQVGSGRSYNEQFF.

The rearrangement joins TRBV19 to TRBJ2-3; 13 positions agree with TRBD2. CDR3 size: 16 residues. The trim removed 5 bases at V and 1 base at J, leaving 3 bases unmatched. CDR1 is LNHDA and CDR2 is SQIVND in the germline V gene (reference sequence). CDR3 amino acids: CASSAGLAGGTDTQYF. In DNA form, the CDR3 reads TGTGCCAGTAGTGCTGGACTAGCGGGGGGCACAGATACGCAGTATTTT.